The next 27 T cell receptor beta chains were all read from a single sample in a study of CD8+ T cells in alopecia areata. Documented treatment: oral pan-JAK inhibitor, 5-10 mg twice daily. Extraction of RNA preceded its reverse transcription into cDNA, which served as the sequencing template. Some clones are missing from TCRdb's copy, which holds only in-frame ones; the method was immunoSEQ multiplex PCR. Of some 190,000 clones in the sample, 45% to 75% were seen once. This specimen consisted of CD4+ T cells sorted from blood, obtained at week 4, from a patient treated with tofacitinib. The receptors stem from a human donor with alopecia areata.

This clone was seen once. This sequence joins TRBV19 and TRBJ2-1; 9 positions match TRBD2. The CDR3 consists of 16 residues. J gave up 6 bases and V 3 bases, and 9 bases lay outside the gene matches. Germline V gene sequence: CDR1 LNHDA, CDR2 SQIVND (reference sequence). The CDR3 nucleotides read TGTGCCAGTAGTATGATCCGTCTAGCGGGAAGCAATGAGCAGTTCTTC. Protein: CASSMIRLAGSNEQFF.

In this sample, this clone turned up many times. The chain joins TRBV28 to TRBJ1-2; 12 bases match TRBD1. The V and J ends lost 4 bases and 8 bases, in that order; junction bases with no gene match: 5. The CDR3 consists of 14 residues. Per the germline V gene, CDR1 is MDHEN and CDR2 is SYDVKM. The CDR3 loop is CASSSAGTGGGYTF. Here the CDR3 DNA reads TGTGCCAGCAGTTCCGCCGGGACAGGGGGCGGCTACACCTTC.

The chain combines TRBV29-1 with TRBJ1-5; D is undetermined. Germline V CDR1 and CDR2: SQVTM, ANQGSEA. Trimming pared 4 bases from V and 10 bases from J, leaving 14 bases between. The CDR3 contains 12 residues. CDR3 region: CSVADGPGPQHF. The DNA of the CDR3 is TGCAGCGTTGCAGACGGTCCTGGTCCCCAGCATTTT.

The CDR3 DNA reads TGTGCCAGCTCACCTACCGGCGGAGATTTTCAGTACTTC. It is translated as CASSPTGGDFQYF. This chain uses TRBV18 with TRBJ2-5; D unclear. Germline values: CDR1 KGHSH, CDR2 LQKENI. The V end lost 3 bases, the J end lost 11 bases, and 16 bases lay between the germline ends. The CDR3 runs 13 residues.

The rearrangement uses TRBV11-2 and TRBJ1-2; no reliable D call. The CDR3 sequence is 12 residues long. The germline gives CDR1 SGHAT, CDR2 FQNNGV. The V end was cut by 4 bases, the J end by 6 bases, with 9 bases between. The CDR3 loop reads CASSSRRDGYTF. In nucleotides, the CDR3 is TGTGCCAGCAGCTCTCGGAGGGATGGCTACACCTTC.

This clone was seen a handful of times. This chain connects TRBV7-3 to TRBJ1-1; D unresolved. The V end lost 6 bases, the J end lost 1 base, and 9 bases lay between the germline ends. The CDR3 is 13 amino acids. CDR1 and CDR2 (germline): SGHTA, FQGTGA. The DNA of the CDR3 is TGTGCCAGCAGGCTTACCACGAACACTGAAGCTTTCTTT. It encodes CASRLTTNTEAFF. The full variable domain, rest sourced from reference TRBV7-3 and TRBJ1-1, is GAGVSQTPSNKVTEKGKYVELRCDPISGHTALYWYRQSLGQGPEFLIYFQGTGAADDSGLPNDRFFAVRPEGSVSTLKIQRTERGDSAVYLCASRLTTNTEAFFGQGTRLTVV.

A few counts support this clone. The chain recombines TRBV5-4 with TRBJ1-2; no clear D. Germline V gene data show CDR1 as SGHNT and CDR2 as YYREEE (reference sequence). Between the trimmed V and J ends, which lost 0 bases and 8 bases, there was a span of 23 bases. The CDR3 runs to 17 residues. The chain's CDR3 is CASSLGPLGRVVVGYTF. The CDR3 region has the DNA TGTGCCAGCAGCTTGGGACCTCTTGGGAGGGTAGTGGTCGGCTACACCTTC.

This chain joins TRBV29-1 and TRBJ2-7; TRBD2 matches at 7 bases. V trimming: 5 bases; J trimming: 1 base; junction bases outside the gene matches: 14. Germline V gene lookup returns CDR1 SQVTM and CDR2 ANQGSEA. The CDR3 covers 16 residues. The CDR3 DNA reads TGCAGCGTTAATTCGGGATCCGGGGGGAATTCCTACGAGCAGTACTTC. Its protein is CSVNSGSGGNSYEQYF.

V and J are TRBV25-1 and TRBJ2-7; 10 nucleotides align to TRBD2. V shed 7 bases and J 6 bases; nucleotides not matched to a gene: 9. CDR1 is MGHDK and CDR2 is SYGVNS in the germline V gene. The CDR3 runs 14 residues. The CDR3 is CASKAGGPPGEQYF. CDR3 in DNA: TGTGCCAGCAAAGCGGGAGGGCCTCCTGGCGAGCAGTACTTC.

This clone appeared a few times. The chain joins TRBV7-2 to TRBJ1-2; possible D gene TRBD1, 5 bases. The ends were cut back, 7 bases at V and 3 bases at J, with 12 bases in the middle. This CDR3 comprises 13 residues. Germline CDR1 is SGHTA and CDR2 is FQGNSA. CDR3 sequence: CASNNPGHYGYTF. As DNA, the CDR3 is TGTGCCAGCAACAACCCAGGGCACTATGGCTACACCTTC.

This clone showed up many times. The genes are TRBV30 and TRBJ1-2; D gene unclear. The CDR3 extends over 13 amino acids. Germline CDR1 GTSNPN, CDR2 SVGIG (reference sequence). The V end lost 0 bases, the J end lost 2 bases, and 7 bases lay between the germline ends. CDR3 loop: CAWSVQLNYGYTF. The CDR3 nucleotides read TGTGCCTGGAGTGTCCAGCTGAACTATGGCTACACCTTC.

The CDR3 nucleotides are TGTGCCAGCAGTAGTACTAGCGGGAGTGGCGGAGAGACCCAGTACTTC. Translating it yields CASSSTSGSGGETQYF. This sequence joins TRBV27 and TRBJ2-5, with TRBD2 identical over 11 bases. The length of the CDR3 is 16 residues. Germline lookup yields CDR1 MNHEY and CDR2 SMNVEV (reference sequence). J was trimmed by 4 bases and V by 5 bases; bases with no gene match: 9.

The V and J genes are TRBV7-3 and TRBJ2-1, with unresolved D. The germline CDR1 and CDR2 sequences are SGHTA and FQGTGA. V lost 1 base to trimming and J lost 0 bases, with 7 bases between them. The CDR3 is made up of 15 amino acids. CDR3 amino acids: CASSLIRRSYNEQFF. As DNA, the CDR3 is TGTGCCAGCAGCTTAATTCGCCGCTCCTACAATGAGCAGTTCTTC.

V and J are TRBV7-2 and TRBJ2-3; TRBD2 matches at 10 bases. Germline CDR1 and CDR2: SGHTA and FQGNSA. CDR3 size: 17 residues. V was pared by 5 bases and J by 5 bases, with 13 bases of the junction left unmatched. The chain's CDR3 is CASSLLDWTSGLDTQYF. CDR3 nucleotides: TGTGCCAGCAGCCTCTTGGACTGGACTAGCGGTTTAGATACGCAGTATTTT.

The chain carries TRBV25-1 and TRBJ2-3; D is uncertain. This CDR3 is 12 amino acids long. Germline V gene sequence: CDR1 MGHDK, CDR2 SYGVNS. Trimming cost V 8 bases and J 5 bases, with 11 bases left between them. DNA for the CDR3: TGTGCCAGCGGCCCCGTAGGAGATACGCAGTATTTT. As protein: CASGPVGDTQYF.

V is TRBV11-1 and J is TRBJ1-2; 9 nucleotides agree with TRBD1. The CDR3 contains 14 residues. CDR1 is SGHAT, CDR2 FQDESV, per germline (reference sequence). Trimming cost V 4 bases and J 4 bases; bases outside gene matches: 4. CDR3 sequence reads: CASSSTGGSYGYTF. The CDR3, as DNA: TGTGCCAGCAGCTCGACAGGGGGAAGCTATGGCTACACCTTC.

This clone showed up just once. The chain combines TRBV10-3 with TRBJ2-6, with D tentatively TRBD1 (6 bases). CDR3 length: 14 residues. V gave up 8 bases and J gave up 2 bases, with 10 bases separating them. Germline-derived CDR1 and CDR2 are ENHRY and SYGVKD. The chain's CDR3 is CAISGAPGANVLTF. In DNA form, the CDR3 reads TGTGCCATCTCAGGGGCACCTGGGGCCAACGTCCTGACTTTC.

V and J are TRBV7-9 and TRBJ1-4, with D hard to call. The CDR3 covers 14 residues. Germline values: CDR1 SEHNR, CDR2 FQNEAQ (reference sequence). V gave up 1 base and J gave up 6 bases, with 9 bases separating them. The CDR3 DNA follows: TGTGCCAGCAGCTTAGGGCTGGCGGATGAAAAACTGTTTTTT. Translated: CASSLGLADEKLFF.

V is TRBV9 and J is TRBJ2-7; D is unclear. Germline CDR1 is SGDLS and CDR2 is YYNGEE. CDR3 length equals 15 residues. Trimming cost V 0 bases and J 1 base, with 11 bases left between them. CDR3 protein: CASSVVPDPSYEQYF. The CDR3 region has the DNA TGTGCCAGCAGCGTAGTGCCGGACCCGTCCTACGAGCAGTACTTC.

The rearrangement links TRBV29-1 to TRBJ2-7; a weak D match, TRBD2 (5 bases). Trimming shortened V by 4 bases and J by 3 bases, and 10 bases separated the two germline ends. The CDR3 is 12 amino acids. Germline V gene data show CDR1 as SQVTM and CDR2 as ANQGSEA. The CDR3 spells CSVAQLGYEQYF. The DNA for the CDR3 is TGCAGCGTTGCCCAACTAGGCTACGAGCAGTACTTC.

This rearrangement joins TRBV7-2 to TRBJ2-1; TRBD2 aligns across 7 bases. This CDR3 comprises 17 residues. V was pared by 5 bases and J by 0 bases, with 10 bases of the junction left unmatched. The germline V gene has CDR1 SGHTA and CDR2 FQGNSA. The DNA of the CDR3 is TGTGCCAGCAGCCAACAACTAGCGCTCTACTCCTACAATGAGCAGTTCTTC. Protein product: CASSQQLALYSYNEQFF.

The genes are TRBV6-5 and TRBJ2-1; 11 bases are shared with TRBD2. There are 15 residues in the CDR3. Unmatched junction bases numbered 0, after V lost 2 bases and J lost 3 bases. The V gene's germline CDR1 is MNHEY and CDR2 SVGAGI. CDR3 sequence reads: CASSYGTSGYNEQFF. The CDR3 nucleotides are TGTGCCAGCAGTTACGGGACTAGCGGCTACAATGAGCAGTTCTTC.

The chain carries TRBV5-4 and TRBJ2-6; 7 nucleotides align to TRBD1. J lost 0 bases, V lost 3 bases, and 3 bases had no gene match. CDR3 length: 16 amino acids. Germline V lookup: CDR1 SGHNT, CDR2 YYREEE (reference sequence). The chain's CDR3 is CASSWDSNSGANVLTF. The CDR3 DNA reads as TGTGCCAGCAGCTGGGACAGCAACTCTGGGGCCAACGTCCTGACTTTC.

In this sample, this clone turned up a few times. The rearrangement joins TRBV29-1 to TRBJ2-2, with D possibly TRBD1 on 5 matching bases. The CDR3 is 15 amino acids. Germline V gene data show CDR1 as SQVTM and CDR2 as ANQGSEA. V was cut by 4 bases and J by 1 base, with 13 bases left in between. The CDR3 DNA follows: TGCAGCGTTGTCTTAGGGGCCATGAACACCGGGGAGCTGTTTTTT. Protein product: CSVVLGAMNTGELFF.

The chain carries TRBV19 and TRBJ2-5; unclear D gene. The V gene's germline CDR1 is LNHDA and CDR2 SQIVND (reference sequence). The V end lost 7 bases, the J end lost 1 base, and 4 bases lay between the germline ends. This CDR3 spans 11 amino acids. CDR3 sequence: CASTGQETQYF. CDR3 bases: TGTGCCAGTACAGGCCAAGAGACCCAGTACTTC.

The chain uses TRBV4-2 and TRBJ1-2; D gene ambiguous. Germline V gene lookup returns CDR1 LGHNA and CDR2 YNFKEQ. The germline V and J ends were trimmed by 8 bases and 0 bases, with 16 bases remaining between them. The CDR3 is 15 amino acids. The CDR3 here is CASRPGGPANYGYTF. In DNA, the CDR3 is TGTGCCAGCCGCCCGGGCGGACCCGCTAACTATGGCTACACCTTC.

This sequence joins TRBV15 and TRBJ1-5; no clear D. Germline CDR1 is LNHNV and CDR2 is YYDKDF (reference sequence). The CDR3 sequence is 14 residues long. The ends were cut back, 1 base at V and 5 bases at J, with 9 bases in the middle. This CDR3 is CATSRVEGDQPQHF. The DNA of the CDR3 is TGTGCCACCAGCAGAGTTGAAGGAGATCAGCCCCAGCATTTT.